The 17 T cell receptor beta chains given below trace back to one sample, sequenced in a study of shared clonotypes between healthy human individuals. Data came from immunoSEQ multiplex PCR; TCRdb stores just in-frame clones and leaves some out. The sample includes some 2,000,000 clones, 90% to 96% of them seen just once. Sequenced input: naive CD4+ T cells sorted from blood. Specified subset: CD45RA+ positively selected. The receptors derive from a man younger than 30 in good health.

This clone was detected once. J is TRBJ2-3 and V is TRBV13; 8 nucleotides line up with TRBD1. CDR1 PRHDT and CDR2 FYEKMQ come from the germline V gene (reference sequence). CDR3 length equals 14 residues. V gave up 5 bases and J gave up 4 bases; unmatched junction bases: 5. In nucleotides, the CDR3 is TGTGCCAGCAGCCCGGACAGGGCCGCAGATACGCAGTATTTT. This gives the protein CASSPDRAADTQYF.

This chain uses TRBV18 with TRBJ2-2, with 11 bases lining up with TRBD1. The CDR3 covers 15 residues. Germline CDR1 reads KGHSH; CDR2 reads LQKENI. The ends lost 6 bases at V and 3 bases at J; junction bases unmatched: 3. CDR3 bases: TGTGCCAGCTCGAAGGGACAGGGGGACACCGGGGAGCTGTTTTTT. Residues: CASSKGQGDTGELFF.

Of note for this clone: Compared with germline, one end of the junction differs, possibly owing to a read error. The V call is TRBV6-5, the J call TRBJ2-3; TRBD1 might be the D (6 bases). This CDR3 is 11 amino acids long. Germline assignment: CDR1 MNHEY and CDR2 SVGAGI. In DNA form, the CDR3 reads TGTGCCAGCAGACTACAGGGTACGCTGTATTTT. Translation: CASRLQGTLYF.

The chain recombines TRBV19 with TRBJ2-7, with a possible D match to TRBD1 (7 bases). The V gene lost 5 bases and the J gene lost 2 bases, with 13 bases spanning the gap. Germline CDR1 and CDR2: LNHDA and SQIVND (reference sequence). The CDR3 has 14 amino acids. CDR3 region: CASSGGGVAYEQYF. In DNA, the CDR3 is TGTGCCAGTAGTGGAGGGGGCGTCGCCTACGAGCAGTACTTC.

This sequence joins TRBV5-1 and TRBJ1-1; D may be TRBD1 (5 bases). CDR3 length: 15 amino acids. In germline, CDR1 is SGHRS, CDR2 YFSETQ. Trimming cost V 4 bases and J 8 bases, with 21 bases left between them. The CDR3 nucleotides are TGCGCCAGCAGCCTGGGAGGGACGGGAACAGTAGAAGCTTTCTTT. Amino acids: CASSLGGTGTVEAFF. The entire variable domain, with the rest obtained from reference TRBV5-1 and TRBJ1-1, is as follows: KAGVTQTPRYLIKTRGQQVTLSCSPISGHRSVSWYQQTPGQGLQFLFEYFSETQRNKGNFPGRFSGRQFSNSRSEMNVSTLELGDSALYLCASSLGGTGTVEAFFGQGTRLTVV.

The chain couples TRBV9 to TRBJ1-1; D uncertain. This CDR3 region has 16 residues. Trimming took 4 bases from V and 1 from J, leaving 17 bases between them. Germline CDR1 SGDLS, CDR2 YYNGEE. The CDR3 DNA is TGTGCCAGCAGCCCGCTAAGCCCTTCAGGGAACACTGAAGCTTTCTTT. This gives the protein CASSPLSPSGNTEAFF.

This clone has a single count. V and J are TRBV6-4 and TRBJ2-2; the match to TRBD2 covers 10 bases. V lost 7 bases to trimming and J lost 7 bases; unmatched junction nucleotides: 9. Germline CDR1 MRHNA, CDR2 SNTAGT. The CDR3 runs to 15 residues. The chain's CDR3 is CASKPLAGDGGELFF. The CDR3 nucleotides are TGTGCCAGCAAGCCCCTAGCGGGAGATGGCGGGGAGCTGTTTTTT.

The chain joins TRBV7-2 to TRBJ2-3; TRBD2 matches 9 bases. This CDR3 comprises 19 residues. Looked up from germline, CDR1 is SGHTA and CDR2 is FQGNSA. Trimming took 5 bases from V and 3 from J; bases not matched to a gene: 18. The CDR3 is CASSLAPTSGNIGTDTQYF. CDR3 nucleotides: TGTGCCAGCAGCCTCGCCCCGACTAGCGGAAACATCGGAACAGATACGCAGTATTTT.

V usage is TRBV6-1 and J usage is TRBJ1-4; no clear D gene. Germline CDR1 is MNHNS and CDR2 is SASEGT. V was pared by 4 bases and J by 0 bases, with 12 bases between. This CDR3 has 16 residues. The CDR3 loop reads CASSVREAATNEKLFF. The CDR3 nucleotides are TGTGCCAGCAGTGTCAGAGAAGCAGCAACTAATGAAAAACTGTTTTTT.

This chain connects TRBV4-1 to TRBJ2-2; weak D call: TRBD2 (5 bases). The CDR3 is 15 residues long. The V and J ends lost 4 bases and 3 bases respectively, with 12 bases between them. The germline gives CDR1 MGHRA, CDR2 YSYEKL. The CDR3 reads CASSRGEGYTGELFF. The CDR3 nucleotides are TGCGCCAGCAGCCGCGGAGAGGGCTACACCGGGGAGCTGTTTTTT.

The genes are TRBV2 and TRBJ1-2; perhaps TRBD1 as D (6 bases). Germline V gene sequence: CDR1 SNHLY, CDR2 FYNNEI. V was clipped by 6 bases and J by 4 bases, with 15 bases between them. The CDR3 extends over 14 amino acids. The CDR3 loop reads CASSLDRLTYGYTF. The DNA of the CDR3 is TGTGCCAGCAGCCTTGACAGGCTGACCTATGGCTACACCTTC.

CDR3: CASSLSGGQSNEQFF. CDR3 in DNA: TGCGCCAGCAGCTTGTCTGGCGGTCAAAGCAATGAGCAGTTCTTC. This chain connects TRBV5-1 to TRBJ2-1; no clear D. This CDR3 has 15 amino acids. CDR1 is SGHRS, CDR2 YFSETQ, per germline. With 1 base removed from V and 6 bases from J, the gap between germline ends came to 14 bases.

The chain is built from TRBV5-1 and TRBJ2-5, with TRBD2 identical over 11 bases. The CDR3 totals 16 residues. With V trimmed by 0 bases and J by 4 bases, 5 bases remained unmatched. Germline loops: CDR1 SGHRS, CDR2 YFSETQ. The CDR3 region has the DNA TGCGCCAGCAGCTTGGGACTAGCGGGATACGGAGAGACCCAGTACTTC. Its translation: CASSLGLAGYGETQYF.

This clone was seen a single time. This chain links TRBV7-2 with TRBJ2-3, with D uncertain. Per the germline V gene, CDR1 is SGHTA and CDR2 is FQGNSA. Trimming left V 5 bases short and J 2 bases short, with 5 bases between. The CDR3 has 12 amino acids. CDR3 nucleotides: TGTGCCAGCAGCCAGCCCACAGATACGCAGTATTTT. This sequence encodes CASSQPTDTQYF. The complete variable domain, with remaining parts taken from reference TRBV7-2 and TRBJ2-3, reads GAGVSQSPSNKVTEKGKDVELRCDPISGHTALYWYRQSLGQGLEFLIYFQGNSAPDKSGLPSDRFSAERTGGSVSTLTIQRTQQEDSAVYLCASSQPTDTQYFGPGTRLTVL.

The chain carries TRBV7-9 and TRBJ1-1; D uncertain. This CDR3 is built from 14 residues. Germline CDR1 is SEHNR and CDR2 is FQNEAQ (reference sequence). V lost 11 bases and J 0 bases, leaving 16 bases between the germline ends. For the CDR3, the DNA is TGTGCCCTCACCTTTAGGCAGGTGAACACTGAAGCTTTCTTT. Its protein product is CALTFRQVNTEAFF.

V and J are TRBV7-9 and TRBJ2-3, with 8 bases aligning to TRBD2. Germline loops: CDR1 SEHNR, CDR2 FQNEAQ (reference sequence). V trimming: 1 base; J trimming: 5 bases; junction bases outside the gene matches: 11. This CDR3 contains 17 residues. CDR3 sequence (DNA): TGTGCCAGCAGCTTAGTGGGACTAGTTATATATCGAGATACGCAGTATTTT. It yields the protein CASSLVGLVIYRDTQYF.

This clone showed up just once. The V call is TRBV6-1, the J call TRBJ2-1; TRBD2 matches at 10 bases. CDR1 and CDR2 (germline): MNHNS, SASEGT. V was pared by 3 bases and J by 6 bases, with 2 bases of the junction left unmatched. The CDR3 runs to 14 residues. The CDR3 reads CASSERTSGNEQFF. The DNA for the CDR3 is TGTGCCAGCAGTGAGCGGACTAGCGGCAATGAGCAGTTCTTC.